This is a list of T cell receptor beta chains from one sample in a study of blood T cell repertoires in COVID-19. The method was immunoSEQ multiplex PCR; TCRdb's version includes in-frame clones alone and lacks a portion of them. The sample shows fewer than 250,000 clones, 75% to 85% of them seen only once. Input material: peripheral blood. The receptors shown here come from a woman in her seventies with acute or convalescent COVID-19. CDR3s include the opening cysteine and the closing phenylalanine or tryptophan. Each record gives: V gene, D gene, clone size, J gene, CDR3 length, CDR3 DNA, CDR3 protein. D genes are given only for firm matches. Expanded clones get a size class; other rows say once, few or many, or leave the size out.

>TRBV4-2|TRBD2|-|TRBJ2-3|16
TGTGCCAGCAGCCAAGCGGGGGGGCCCGGCACAGATACGCAGTATTTT
CASSQAGGPGTDTQYF
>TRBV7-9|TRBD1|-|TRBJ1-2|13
TGTGCCAGCAGCTTTGAGACAGGGACTGGCTACACCTTC
CASSFETGTGYTF
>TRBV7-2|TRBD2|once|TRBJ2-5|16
TGTGCCAGCAGCTTAGGGATAGCGGGGGGGCGCGAGACCCAGTACTTC
CASSLGIAGGRETQYF
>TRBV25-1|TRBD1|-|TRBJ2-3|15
TGTGCCAGCAGTGGGGGACAGGGAAGCACAGATACGCAGTATTTT
CASSGGQGSTDTQYF
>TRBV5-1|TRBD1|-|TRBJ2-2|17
TGCGCCAGCAGCTTTTTCTCACACAGGGGTTCTACCGGGGAGCTGTTTTTT
CASSFFSHRGSTGELFF
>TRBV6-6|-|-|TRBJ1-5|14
TGTGCCAGCAGTCGGGAGTGGGGCAATCAGCCCCAGCATTTT
CASSREWGNQPQHF
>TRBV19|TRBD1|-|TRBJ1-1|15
TGTGCCAGTAGTGGGAGGACAGGGAGTGGTACTGAAGCTTTCTTT
CASSGRTGSGTEAFF
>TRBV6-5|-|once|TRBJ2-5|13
TGTGCCAGCAGTCCAGGGGGGAAAGAGACCCAGTACTTC
CASSPGGKETQYF
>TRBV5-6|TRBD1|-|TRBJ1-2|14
TGTGCCAGCAGCTCGGACAGGGGAGGATATGGCTACACCTTC
CASSSDRGGYGYTF
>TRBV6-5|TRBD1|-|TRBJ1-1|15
TGTGCCAGCAGTTACTGGGACAGCCAATACACTGAAGCTTTCTTT
CASSYWDSQYTEAFF
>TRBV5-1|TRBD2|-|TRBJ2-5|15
TGCGCCAGCAGGATCAGCGGGGGGATGCAAGAGACCCAGTACTTC
CASRISGGMQETQYF